This TCR beta chain was identified in a study of T cells in localized non-small cell lung cancer. General study points: Appearances in adjacent lung were noted for a median 57 of the top 100 tumor clones. Adjacent uninvolved lung tissue had the highest T cell clonality, exceeding tumor.

Assay: immunoSEQ multiplex PCR; the TCRdb copy retains only in-frame clones and omits some. The sample consists of a few thousand clones, 25% to 35% of them appearing once. This clone has only a few counts. Its antigen is not identified. Per germline, CDR1 KGHSH and CDR2 LQKENI. The CDR3 runs to 17 residues. V lost 2 bases, J lost 0 bases, and 4 bases stayed unmatched. The sample was lung tumor tissue, taken before any cancer treatment. The clonotype comes from a woman aged 35 to 70 with stage III lung adenocarcinoma. V gene TRBV18 combines with J gene TRBJ1-3; 10 nucleotides line up with TRBD1. In DNA form, the CDR3 reads TGTGCCAGCTCACCATCCGGGACAGGGGTCTCTGGAAACACCATATATTTT. Translating it yields CASSPSGTGVSGNTIYF. Full variable domain (remainder filled in from reference TRBV18 and TRBJ1-3): NAGVMQNPRHLVRRRGQEARLRCSPMKGHSHVYWYRQLPEEGLKFMVYLQKENIIDESGMPKERFSAEFPKEGPSILRIQQVVRGDSAAYFCASSPSGTGVSGNTIYFGEGSWLTVV.